Listed below are T cell receptor beta chains from one sample, sequenced in a study of cytomegalovirus exposure and HLA in healthy donors. TCRdb keeps only in-frame clones here, not all; method: immunoSEQ multiplex PCR. The sample lists about 150,000 clones; over 60% were seen once. The material sequenced was PBMCs. The receptors originated from a woman aged 18-29 years in good health and CMV-seronegative. The CDR3 runs from the conserved cysteine through the conserved F or W. The D gene is left open where the match is weak. Only some rows state a clone size, as once, few, many or a class for expanded clones.

abundance	d_gene	v_gene	len	j_gene	CDR3nt	CDR3aa
NA	NA	TRBV6-1	14	TRBJ2-1	TGTGCCAGCAGTGGATGGGGGGTTTGGGATGAGCAGTTCTTC	CASSGWGVWDEQFF
NA	TRBD2	TRBV10-2	18	TRBJ2-3	TGCGCCAGCAGTGAGTCGGGCGGGAGGGCCCCCAATGCAGATACGCAGTATTTT	CASSESGGRAPNADTQYF
NA	NA	TRBV28	13	TRBJ1-2	TGTGCCAGCAGTTTCGGAGGGGCCGATGTCTACACCTTC	CASSFGGADVYTF
NA	NA	TRBV30	12	TRBJ1-2	TGTGCCTGGAGTCCCCAACAGGGTGACTACACCTTC	CAWSPQQGDYTF
few	NA	TRBV6-1	13	TRBJ2-1	TGTGCCAGCAGTGAAGCACCAAATAGGGGGCAGTTCTTC	CASSEAPNRGQFF
NA	TRBD1	TRBV11-2	14	TRBJ2-5	TGTGCCAGCAGCTTAACAAGGGGGCGCGAGACCCAGTACTTC	CASSLTRGRETQYF
few	TRBD2	TRBV5-6	17	TRBJ2-1	TGTGCCAGCAGCTTGTTTGCTAGCGGGATTGCCTACAATGAGCAGTTCTTC	CASSLFASGIAYNEQFF
few	TRBD2	TRBV5-1	17	TRBJ2-2	TGCGCCAGCAGCCCGGGGACTAGCGGATTTAAGGCTGGGGAGCTGTTTTTT	CASSPGTSGFKAGELFF
NA	TRBD1	TRBV5-1	15	TRBJ2-3	TGCGCCAGCAGCTTGGTACAGGGGGTCACAGATACGCAGTATTTT	CASSLVQGVTDTQYF
few	TRBD1	TRBV7-9	17	TRBJ1-1	TGTGCCAGCAGCTTAGTCGGGACAGGGGCTTTTGGCACTGAAGCTTTCTTT	CASSLVGTGAFGTEAFF
NA	NA	TRBV5-5	11	TRBJ1-1	TGTGCCAGCAGCTGGGGACTGCGGGCTTTCTTT	CASSWGLRAFF
few	NA	TRBV6-1	13	TRBJ1-6	TGTGCCAGCAGTGCGGACACGAATTCACCCCTCCACTTT	CASSADTNSPLHF
NA	NA	TRBV19	15	TRBJ1-2	TGTGCCAGTAGTATAGATGGCTGGGCTTCCTGGGGCTACACCTTC	CASSIDGWASWGYTF
once	NA	TRBV11-3	13	TRBJ2-2	TGTGCCAGCAGCTTTCGGGGGACCGGGGAGCTGTTTTTT	CASSFRGTGELFF
NA	NA	TRBV7-9	14	TRBJ1-1	TGTGCCAGCAGCCTCCGGGGAGAGGGCACTGAAGCTTTCTTT	CASSLRGEGTEAFF
NA	TRBD1	TRBV9	17	TRBJ1-1	TGTGCCAGCAGCGTTAAGGGACAGGGGGCGTGGGACACTGAAGCTTTCTTT	CASSVKGQGAWDTEAFF
NA	NA	TRBV27	15	TRBJ2-3	TGTGCCAGCAGTTTAAAGGGGCACCCCACAGATACGCAGTATTTT	CASSLKGHPTDTQYF
NA	NA	TRBV11-2	15	TRBJ1-1	TGTGCCAGCAGCTTAGCTTTCGGGGGGTCGGCTGAAGCTTTCTTT	CASSLAFGGSAEAFF
NA	NA	TRBV28	14	TRBJ2-7	TGTGCCAGCAGTTTAGGCCTCCGGGGCTACGAGCAGTACTTC	CASSLGLRGYEQYF
NA	TRBD1	TRBV5-4	15	TRBJ1-2	TGTGCCAGCAGCTTAAGGACAGGGGCGAATTATGGCTACACCTTC	CASSLRTGANYGYTF
NA	NA	TRBV5-5	14	TRBJ2-5	TGTGCCAGCAGCTTGGATTGGGCCCAAGAGACCCAGTACTTC	CASSLDWAQETQYF
NA	NA	TRBV18	14	TRBJ2-7	TGTGCCAGCTCCAATCGACAGCTGGGCTACGAGCAGTACTTC	CASSNRQLGYEQYF
NA	TRBD1	TRBV5-4	14	TRBJ1-2	TGTGCCAGCAGGTCCGGGACAGCCGACTATGGCTACACCTTC	CASRSGTADYGYTF
NA	TRBD2	TRBV15	11	TRBJ2-7	TGTGCCACGGGGGGGGTTGGGGAGCAGTACTTC	CATGGVGEQYF
NA	TRBD1	TRBV5-1	15	TRBJ1-2	TGCGCCAGCAGCTTGGGGACAGGACCTAACTATGGCTACACCTTC	CASSLGTGPNYGYTF
NA	TRBD1	TRBV30	15	TRBJ1-5	TGTGCCTGGAGTGTACAGGGGAGCATCAATCAGCCCCAGCATTTT	CAWSVQGSINQPQHF
NA	TRBD1	TRBV4-1	14	TRBJ1-2	TGCGCCAGCAGCCAAGCAGGGACAGCCTATGGCTACACCTTC	CASSQAGTAYGYTF
once	TRBD1	TRBV5-1	17	TRBJ2-5	TGCGCCAGCAGCTTGGGAGGCTACAGGGGGGCCCAAGAGACCCAGTACTTC	CASSLGGYRGAQETQYF